The clone carrying this TCR beta chain was seen only a few times. Its antigen is currently unknown. The entry originates in a study of cytomegalovirus exposure and HLA in healthy donors. Study-level findings and limits: In vitro testing confirmed three CMV-associated chains as specific for CMV antigens. Using the classifier, cytomegalovirus status was reportedly diagnosed with high specificity and sensitivity.

Per the germline V gene, CDR1 is SNHLY and CDR2 is FYNNEI. The V gene lost 4 bases and the J gene lost 8 bases, with 14 bases spanning the gap. CDR3 length equals 13 residues. Both 60 Vbeta primers and 13 Jbeta primers went into the PCR. Produced via immunoSEQ multiplex PCR; TCRdb's table is partial and in-frame only. The sample carries 110,000 to 150,000 clones, approximately 80% recorded once. This chain connects TRBV2 to TRBJ1-1, with D maybe TRBD1 (5 bases). The receptor comes from a female donor in good health and CMV-seronegative. The sample comprised PBMCs. This CDR3 reads CASSVRIGGEAFF. The CDR3 bases are TGTGCCAGCAGTGTAAGGATCGGGGGAGAAGCTTTCTTT.